This TCR beta chain derives from a study of control samples from healthy donors and cancer patients (dated by TCRdb to about 2020). Library generation was performed with the immunoSEQ multiplex PCR assay. The source is immuneACCESS, and TCRdb retained only in-frame sequences with V and J called. Part of the clones is not carried over; for the studies checked, unresolved V genes explain less than half of this, and the remainder is unexplained. The sample profile shows more than 140,000 clones; under 95% of them were found once. The top ten constitute about 7.1% of the sample. Details on this clone: Its antigen is currently not known. No base quality values were provided; no much bigger clone lies one nucleotide off.

CDR1 and CDR2 are drawn from the germline V gene: MNHEY, SVGAGI. V was cut back by 0 bases and J by 4 bases, leaving a gap of 9 bases between them. Including cysteine and phenylalanine, the CDR3 has 14 amino acids. The CDR3 DNA has 42 bases and is translated from base 1. The chain couples TRBV6-5 to TRBJ1-2; the D gene assignment is ambiguous. What was sequenced was blood. The source of this sequence is a man aged 18 to 35 in good health. Here the CDR3 is given as CASSYSPAIYGYTF. The nucleotide sequence is given as TGTGCCAGCAGTTACTCGCCGGCCATCTATGGCTACACCTTC.